This T cell receptor (beta chain) is drawn from a study of cytomegalovirus exposure and HLA in healthy donors. Study-wide context: Across 300 to 400 genotyped donors, around 82% landed in the Caucasian-associated ancestry cluster. Points from the study as a whole: In a later analysis, compared with equally common non-associated chains, HLA-associated beta chains were more expanded.

Worth noting for this clone: Its specificity is not known.

Primers: 60 Vbeta forward and 13 Jbeta reverse. Authors' methods: A later analysis counted some 87 million unique TCR beta chains, around 10 million shared. Produced via immunoSEQ multiplex PCR; TCRdb's table is partial and in-frame only. V and J calls and clone size come straight from that table; D and trimming were deduced from the DNA. The sample lists fewer than 150,000 clones; 60% to 85% were seen once. The CDR3 extends over 17 amino acids. The junction had 13 bases not matched to a gene; V was cut back by 5 bases and J by 4 bases. CDR1 and CDR2 from the germline V gene are SEHNR and FQNEAQ (reference sequence).

The V call is TRBV7-9, the J call TRBJ2-3, with 9 bases lining up with TRBD1. The specimen was PBMCs. The origin of this receptor is a man aged 25 to 45 in good health and CMV-seronegative. DNA for the CDR3: TGTGCCAGCAGCAGTATTACAGGGGGCGCTGACGCAGATACGCAGTATTTT. Translating it yields CASSSITGGADADTQYF.